The text below deals with one T cell receptor (beta chain). The ends were cut back, 10 bases at V and 0 bases at J, with 13 bases in the middle. Germline V gene lookup returns CDR1 MNHNS and CDR2 SASEGT. CDR3 length: 14 amino acids. TCRdb fed the reads into MiXCR, producing one record per CDR3 protein. There are more than 150,000 distinct CDR3 sequences in the sample; over 25% occur only once, and 31% lies in the top ten. The source of the sample is a study of T cell repertoires in cytomegalovirus infection. V usage is TRBV6-1 and J usage is TRBJ2-1; D gene ambiguous. The clonotype was recovered from a human donor in good health (CMV status not recorded). Some clones in this sample may be carry-over from other donors' samples. Sequencing was carried out using PBMCs. Here the CDR3 reads CATRNSHSYNEQFF. Here the CDR3 DNA reads TGTGCCACCAGGAACAGTCACTCCTACAATGAGCAGTTCTTC.